This is a list of T cell receptor beta chains from one sample in a study of human T cells and chemical hapten exposure. Each CDR3 protein is one row after TCRdb ran MiXCR on the RACE reads. Counted here are approximately 71,000 distinct CDR3 sequences, around 9.8% occurring once; the ten biggest clones make up over 3%. The starting material was whole blood, obtained in connection with sensitization to the hapten diphenylcyclopropenone (DPC). These receptors all come from a woman between 40 and 55 years old with alopecia areata. Some clones in this sample may be carry-over from other donors' samples. Both conserved end residues are part of each CDR3. The D gene is left open where the match is weak. Size values are once, few and many counts, or a class for expanded clones, and some rows have none.

D | J | V | length | size | DNA | CDR3
NA | TRBJ1-6 | TRBV10-3 | 17 | NA | TGTGCCATCAGGGGGGCCGGGACAACGATCTATAATTCACCCCTCCACTTT | CAIRGAGTTIYNSPLHF
TRBD1 | TRBJ1-1 | TRBV4-1 | 15 | NA | TGCGCCAGCAGCCACGACAGGGCCCTGAACACTGAAGCTTTCTTT | CASSHDRALNTEAFF
NA | TRBJ1-2 | TRBV29-1 | 13 | NA | TGCAGCGTTGCCGGGACCGCTAACTATGGCTACACCTTC | CSVAGTANYGYTF
NA | TRBJ2-5 | TRBV5-1 | 16 | few | TGCGCCAGCAGCTTGGCGGGTGCCAGGGGGGGAGAGACCCAGTACTTC | CASSLAGARGGETQYF
TRBD2 | TRBJ2-1 | TRBV12-3/TRBV12-4 | 17 | many | TGTGCCAGCGGGCAAAAACATAGCGGGGGTTTTTACAATGAGCAGTTCTTC | CASGQKHSGGFYNEQFF
NA | TRBJ2-5 | TRBV5-4 | 15 | many | TGTGCCAGCCACCGACCGGGGCTGGATATGGAGACCCAGTACTTC | CASHRPGLDMETQYF
NA | TRBJ2-3 | TRBV7-9 | 17 | NA | TGTGCCAGCGACGACCTAACTAAGGGCGTTGTGACAGATACGCAGTATTTT | CASDDLTKGVVTDTQYF
NA | TRBJ2-7 | TRBV6-6 | 14 | many | TGTGCCAGCAGTTACCCGACGGGACGGGTCGAGCAGTACTTC | CASSYPTGRVEQYF
NA | TRBJ2-7 | TRBV12-3/TRBV12-4 | 14 | many | TGTGCCAGCAGTTTTGGAACAGGAGCCTACGAGCAGTACTTC | CASSFGTGAYEQYF
TRBD1 | TRBJ1-2 | TRBV7-6 | 18 | NA | TGTGCCAGCAGCTTAGGGGCCTCCGGGACAGGGGGCAACTATGGCTACACCTTC | CASSLGASGTGGNYGYTF
NA | TRBJ1-2 | TRBV12-3/TRBV12-4 | 13 | many | TGTGCCAGCAGTTTAAAGGGTCACTATGGCTACACCTTC | CASSLKGHYGYTF
TRBD1 | TRBJ2-7 | TRBV11-2 | 14 | many | TGTGCCAGCAGCACGCACCGACAGGGAAACGAGCAGTACTTC | CASSTHRQGNEQYF
NA | TRBJ1-4 | TRBV7-9 | 16 | few | TGTGCCAGCAGCGGCAAACAGGGCAGCACTAATGAAAAACTGTTTTTT | CASSGKQGSTNEKLFF
NA | TRBJ1-6 | TRBV9 | 14 | many | TGTGCCAGCAGCGTAGACCCTGGGGATTCACCCCTCCACTTT | CASSVDPGDSPLHF
TRBD1 | TRBJ1-2 | TRBV7-9 | 16 | many | TGTGCCAGCAGCTCAGACCCCGGACAGGGGGCCTATGGCTACACCTTC | CASSSDPGQGAYGYTF
TRBD1 | TRBJ1-1 | TRBV11-2 | 15 | NA | TGTGCCAGCAGCTTCCCTCCACAGGGGCGGTCTGAAGCTTTCTTT | CASSFPPQGRSEAFF
TRBD1 | TRBJ1-5 | TRBV5-1 | 16 | many | TGCGCCAGCAGCCCCGGGACAGGGACCAGCAATCAGCCCCAGCATTTT | CASSPGTGTSNQPQHF
NA | TRBJ1-1 | TRBV6-5 | 13 | many | TGTGCCAGCAGTTACAGGGGATGGACTGAAGCTTTCTTT | CASSYRGWTEAFF
NA | TRBJ1-1 | TRBV3-1 | 14 | many | TGTGCCAGCAGCCAAGCCCCCCGGGACACTGAAGCTTTCTTT | CASSQAPRDTEAFF
TRBD2 | TRBJ2-3 | TRBV6-1 | 16 | few | TGTGCCAGCAGTCCCGCTAGCGGGGAGAGCACAGATACGCAGTATTTT | CASSPASGESTDTQYF
TRBD1 | TRBJ1-2 | TRBV28 | 15 | many | TGTGCCAGCAGTTCCCCGGGAGGGGGCGGGTATGGCTACACCTTC | CASSSPGGGGYGYTF
NA | TRBJ2-3 | TRBV3-1 | 13 | NA | TGTGCCAGCAGCCAAGCCGGACAGAATACGCAGTATTTT | CASSQAGQNTQYF
NA | TRBJ2-7 | TRBV18 | 14 | many | TGTGCCAGCTCACCGAGGGACGGCACCTACGAGCAGTACTTC | CASSPRDGTYEQYF
NA | TRBJ1-5 | TRBV12-3/TRBV12-4 | 13 | NA | TGTGCCAGCAGCTCGACAAACAATCAGCCCCAGCATTTT | CASSSTNNQPQHF
NA | TRBJ1-2 | TRBV4-2 | 16 | many | TGTGCCAGCAGCCAAGCTTCTAGCAACTTTAACTATGGCTACACCTTC | CASSQASSNFNYGYTF
NA | TRBJ1-6 | TRBV18 | 14 | many | TGTGCCAGCTCATACACAGCAGCTAATTCACCCCTCCACTTT | CASSYTAANSPLHF
NA | TRBJ2-2 | TRBV29-1 | 14 | many | TGCAGCGCCAAGGTGGACGGGAACACCGGGGAGCTGTTTTTT | CSAKVDGNTGELFF
NA | TRBJ1-1 | TRBV3-1 | 13 | NA | TGTGCCAGCAGCCAAGAGGGGCCGGGTCTAGCTTTCTTT | CASSQEGPGLAFF
NA | TRBJ2-1 | TRBV6-8 | 12 | many | TGTGCCAGCAGTACTCACTTCAATGAGCAGTTCTTC | CASSTHFNEQFF
TRBD2 | TRBJ2-1 | TRBV5-6 | 16 | many | TGTGCCAGCAGCTTGTGGGCTAGCGGGGTAGTTAATGAGCAGTTCTTC | CASSLWASGVVNEQFF
TRBD1 | TRBJ1-6 | TRBV6-2/TRBV6-3 | 15 | few | TGTGCCAGCAGTTGGACCGGGACAGGGGTTTCACCCCTCCACTTT | CASSWTGTGVSPLHF
TRBD1 | TRBJ1-2 | TRBV9 | 13 | many | TGTGCCAGCAGCTCCCGGACAGGGGTAGGCTACACCTTC | CASSSRTGVGYTF
NA | TRBJ1-2 | TRBV3-1 | 14 | NA | TGTGCCAGCAGCCAGGACCCAGACAGCTATGGCTACACCTTC | CASSQDPDSYGYTF
NA | TRBJ2-7 | TRBV7-6 | 13 | few | TGTGCCAGCAGCCCAGGACTAATTTACGAGCAGTACTTC | CASSPGLIYEQYF
NA | TRBJ2-1 | TRBV27 | 13 | many | TGTGCCAGCAGTTGGACAGCGTACAATGAGCAGTTCTTC | CASSWTAYNEQFF
TRBD1 | TRBJ2-5 | TRBV5-1 | 15 | NA | TGCGCCAGCAGCTTTTTAGGGGGCTCCCAAGAGACCCAGTACTTC | CASSFLGGSQETQYF
TRBD2 | TRBJ2-3 | TRBV4-2 | 16 | many | TGTGCCAGCAGCCTTCGGACTAGCGGGGCCACAGATACGCAGTATTTT | CASSLRTSGATDTQYF
NA | TRBJ1-1 | TRBV27 | 14 | many | TGTGCCAGCAGTTTACGGCGGGTGAACACTGAAGCTTTCTTT | CASSLRRVNTEAFF
NA | TRBJ2-4 | TRBV2 | 10 | few | TGTGCCAGCAGTGGCCTGCTTCAGTACTTC | CASSGLLQYF
TRBD1 | TRBJ2-5 | TRBV7-7 | 14 | many | TGTGCTAGCAGCCGGGACAGCAGACAAGAGACCCAGTACTTC | CASSRDSRQETQYF
NA | TRBJ1-2 | TRBV7-9 | 12 | NA | TGTGCCAGCAGCATAGTGGTGTATGGCTACACCTTC | CASSIVVYGYTF
NA | TRBJ2-3 | TRBV7-9 | 12 | NA | TGTGCCTTGGGGGCTAGCACAGATACGCAGTATTTT | CALGASTDTQYF
NA | TRBJ2-1 | TRBV6-2/TRBV6-3 | 11 | few | TGTGCCAGCAGTTACTCCCGAGAGCAGTTCTTC | CASSYSREQFF
NA | TRBJ1-3 | TRBV6-6 | 14 | many | TGTGCCAGCAGTTACCTAAGCTCTGGAAACACCATATATTTT | CASSYLSSGNTIYF
NA | TRBJ1-5 | TRBV28 | 12 | once | TGTGCCAGTTCTGTTGGGAGTCAGCCCCAGCATTTT | CASSVGSQPQHF
NA | TRBJ2-1 | TRBV18 | 12 | NA | TGTGCCACCTCGGGGTCCTACAATGAGCAGTTCTTC | CATSGSYNEQFF
TRBD2 | TRBJ2-1 | TRBV10-3 | 17 | NA | TGTGCCATCAGGCCCCGGACTAGCGGGGGGTTATACAATGAGCAGTTCTTC | CAIRPRTSGGLYNEQFF
TRBD1 | TRBJ1-1 | TRBV5-1 | 15 | many | TGCGCCAGCAGACCGGGACAGGGGGTTGGCACTGAAGCTTTCTTT | CASRPGQGVGTEAFF
NA | TRBJ1-6 | TRBV28 | 14 | many | TGTGCCAGCATGGGGGCGGGGGTCTATCCACCCCTCCACTTT | CASMGAGVYPPLHF
NA | TRBJ1-2 | TRBV2 | 14 | many | TGTGCCAGCAGGCCAGGCACCGCTAACTATGGCTACACCTTC | CASRPGTANYGYTF
TRBD2 | TRBJ2-1 | TRBV10-3 | 14 | few | TGTGCCATCAGTGACGGGGGGGGCATGAATGAGCAGTTCTTC | CAISDGGGMNEQFF
NA | TRBJ1-5 | TRBV6-2/TRBV6-3 | 15 | many | TGTGCCATCGCGTCGACAGGCCTCCGCAATCAGCCCCAGCATTTT | CAIASTGLRNQPQHF
NA | TRBJ1-5 | TRBV20-1 | 12 | few | TGCAGTGCTTCACGGACGAGCCAGCCCCAGCATTTT | CSASRTSQPQHF